This is a list of T cell receptor beta chains from one sample in a study of T cells after posttransplantation cyclophosphamide. The repertoire was sequenced with immunoSEQ multiplex PCR; TCRdb's copy has only in-frame clones and lacks some. The sample was found to contain over 45,000 clones, and every one recurs. Sequences were obtained from PBMCs. These receptors all stem from a man aged 35 to 55 in good health, CMV-negative, and a related stem cell transplant donor. CDR3s include the opening cysteine and the closing phenylalanine or tryptophan. D genes are given only for firm matches. Size is stated for part of the rows, as once, few or many counts, or as a class when the clone is expanded.

TRBV7-6	.	TRBJ1-2	many	CASSLVPGELDGYTF	TGTGCCAGCAGCTTAGTCCCAGGGGAGCTGGATGGCTACACCTTC
TRBV10-3	TRBD1	TRBJ2-7	many	CAISESLVGQGAYEQYF	TGTGCCATCAGTGAGTCTCTGGTTGGACAGGGCGCTTACGAGCAGTACTTC
TRBV29-1	TRBD1	TRBJ1-2	many	CSVNRDRGPDGYTF	TGCAGCGTAAACCGGGACAGGGGGCCGGATGGCTACACCTTC
TRBV6-5	.	TRBJ2-4	few	CASSRLVEHIQYF	TGTGCCAGCAGTCGACTAGTCGAGCACATTCAGTACTTC
TRBV5-4	TRBD2	TRBJ2-7	many	CASSGSGSPYEQYF	TGTGCCAGCAGTGGAAGCGGGAGCCCCTACGAGCAGTACTTC
TRBV27	.	TRBJ1-5	many	CASSFRREDQPQHF	TGTGCCAGCAGTTTTCGCAGGGAGGATCAGCCCCAGCATTTT
TRBV29-1	TRBD2	TRBJ2-7	many	CSVDAYSGSGYEQYF	TGCAGCGTTGACGCTTATAGCGGGTCAGGATACGAGCAGTACTTC
TRBV29-1	.	TRBJ1-2	many	CSVEVLSVYTF	TGCAGCGTTGAGGTGTTATCGGTCTACACCTTC
TRBV5-1	.	TRBJ2-2	many	CASSLGHNANTGELFF	TGCGCCAGCAGCTTGGGACACAACGCGAACACCGGGGAGCTGTTTTTT
TRBV9	TRBD2	TRBJ2-1	many	CASSYGGSSDNEQFF	TGTGCCAGCAGCTACGGCGGGAGTTCCGACAATGAGCAGTTCTTC
TRBV10-3	TRBD1	TRBJ1-1	many	CASIETGGFTEAFF	TGTGCCAGTATTGAGACAGGGGGTTTCACTGAAGCTTTCTTT
TRBV6-5	.	TRBJ1-1	many	CASSYGRNTEAFF	TGTGCCAGCAGTTACGGGCGAAACACTGAAGCTTTCTTT
TRBV11-2	TRBD2	TRBJ2-5	many	CASSLDSGSEETQYF	TGTGCCAGCAGCTTAGATAGCGGGAGTGAGGAGACCCAGTACTTC
TRBV7-9	.	TRBJ2-1	many	CASSLVEGEFF	TGTGCCAGCAGCCTTGTAGAGGGTGAGTTCTTC
TRBV11-2	.	TRBJ1-1	many	CASSLVGRGTEAFF	TGTGCCAGCAGCTTAGTCGGCAGGGGCACTGAAGCTTTCTTT
TRBV15	.	TRBJ1-4	many	CATSREGPLEEKLFF	TGTGCCACCAGCAGAGAGGGTCCCCTGGAGGAAAAACTGTTTTTT
TRBV9	TRBD1	TRBJ1-5	many	CASSPNFGTGYERYGNQPQHF	TGTGCCAGCAGCCCCAATTTCGGGACAGGGTATGAACGGTATGGCAATCAGCCCCAGCATTTT
TRBV7-3	TRBD2	TRBJ2-3	few	CASSLNLAGPRGDTQYF	TGTGCCAGCAGCTTAAATCTAGCGGGACCCCGGGGAGATACACAGTATTTT
TRBV28	.	TRBJ2-7	many	CASCPTGTYEQYF	TGTGCCAGCTGTCCGACCGGGACCTACGAGCAGTACTTC
TRBV5-1	TRBD2	TRBJ2-1	many	CASSPRTSGMNEQFF	TGCGCCAGCAGCCCCCGGACTAGCGGGATGAATGAGCAGTTCTTC
TRBV10-2	TRBD1	TRBJ1-4	many	CASRGQGNEKLFF	TGCGCCAGCAGAGGACAGGGCAATGAAAAACTGTTTTTT
TRBV13	.	TRBJ1-1	many	CASSPSREAFF	TGTGCCAGCAGCCCCTCCAGGGAAGCTTTCTTT
TRBV30	TRBD1	TRBJ1-1	many	CAWTQDRMNTEAFF	TGTGCCTGGACTCAGGACAGGATGAACACTGAAGCTTTCTTT
TRBV7-9	.	TRBJ1-4	many	CASSIETGSRLFF	TGTGCCAGCAGCATCGAAACTGGTTCGCGACTGTTTTTT
TRBV7-2	.	TRBJ2-7	many	CASSLNSPASGAYEQYF	TGTGCCAGCAGCTTAAATTCCCCCGCCAGCGGAGCCTACGAGCAGTACTTC
TRBV9	.	TRBJ1-1	many	CASSVGAPMNTEAFF	TGTGCCAGCAGCGTTGGAGCTCCCATGAACACTGAAGCTTTCTTT
TRBV7-2	TRBD1	TRBJ1-1	many	CASSGRGNQNTEAFF	TGTGCCAGCTCTGGCAGGGGGAACCAGAACACTGAAGCTTTCTTT
TRBV7-3	.	TRBJ1-3	many	CASSLREQGGGNTIYF	TGTGCCAGCAGCTTAAGGGAACAGGGCGGTGGAAACACCATATATTTT
TRBV25-1	TRBD1	TRBJ2-1	many	CASSDGWTGQHNEQFF	TGTGCCAGCAGTGATGGGTGGACAGGGCAGCACAATGAGCAGTTCTTC
TRBV28	TRBD2	TRBJ2-3	few	CASSPWTSVYTDTQYF	TGTGCCAGCAGTCCTTGGACTAGCGTCTACACAGATACGCAGTATTTT
TRBV19	.	TRBJ2-1	many	CASSISGNAYNEQFF	TGTGCCAGTAGTATATCGGGGAACGCCTACAATGAGCAGTTCTTC
TRBV28	TRBD1	TRBJ1-1	many	CASSTGTGGLVNTEAFF	TGTGCCAGCAGTACCGGGACAGGGGGGTTGGTGAACACTGAAGCTTTCTTT
TRBV15	.	TRBJ2-4	many	CATSRGPGSNIQYF	TGTGCCACCAGCAGAGGGCCAGGGTCAAACATTCAGTACTTC
TRBV5-5	TRBD2	TRBJ2-3	many	CASSLWGEGDTQYF	TGTGCCAGCAGCTTGTGGGGGGAGGGAGATACGCAGTATTTT
TRBV27	.	TRBJ2-7	few	CASSLQPINYEQYF	TGTGCCAGCAGTTTACAGCCTATAAACTACGAGCAGTACTTC
TRBV20-1	.	TRBJ2-2	many	CSAPRNGELFF	TGCAGTGCTCCTAGGAACGGGGAGCTGTTTTTT
TRBV19	TRBD1	TRBJ2-7	many	CASSRDRVRHYEQYF	TGTGCCAGTAGCCGAGACAGGGTGCGACACTACGAGCAGTACTTC
TRBV7-7	TRBD2	TRBJ2-5	many	CASSPRGGYETQYF	TGTGCCAGCAGCCCCCGCGGGGGGTACGAGACCCAGTACTTC
TRBV11-2	TRBD1	TRBJ2-7	many	CASSPSRGTSYEQYF	TGTGCCAGCAGTCCTTCCAGGGGGACCTCCTACGAGCAGTACTTC
TRBV30	.	TRBJ1-5	many	CAWSVYRINQPQHF	TGTGCCTGGAGTGTATACAGGATAAATCAGCCCCAGCATTTT
TRBV5-1	.	TRBJ2-5	many	CASSLLAAEETQYF	TGCGCCAGCAGCTTGTTGGCAGCGGAGGAGACCCAGTACTTC
TRBV28	TRBD2	TRBJ2-7	many	CASSLFMSQLAGKLRLAEQYF	TGTGCCAGCAGTTTATTTATGAGTCAACTAGCGGGAAAGCTGCGGCTGGCCGAGCAGTACTTC
TRBV7-9	TRBD2	TRBJ2-2	many	CASSLDLAGVHTGELFF	TGTGCCAGCAGCTTAGACCTAGCGGGAGTGCACACCGGGGAGCTGTTTTTT
TRBV25-1	.	TRBJ1-1	many	CASRTGLTEAFF	TGTGCCAGCAGAACAGGGCTCACTGAAGCTTTCTTT
TRBV28	TRBD2	TRBJ2-7	many	CASSLRGTSGIYEQYF	TGTGCCAGCAGTTTAAGGGGGACTAGCGGGATCTACGAGCAGTACTTC
TRBV11-3	TRBD2	TRBJ2-1	many	CASSQGLAGDNEQFF	TGTGCCAGCAGCCAGGGACTAGCGGGAGACAATGAGCAGTTCTTC
TRBV30	TRBD1	TRBJ2-7	.	CAWTGQPTYEQYF	TGTGCCTGGACGGGACAGCCTACCTACGAGCAGTACTTC
TRBV7-8	TRBD1	TRBJ1-5	many	CASSLSATGFEQPQHF	TGTGCCAGCAGCTTATCGGCGACAGGGTTTGAGCAGCCCCAGCATTTT
TRBV18	TRBD1	TRBJ1-2	many	CASSPLVLRGQGGPDGYTF	TGTGCCAGCTCACCATTAGTATTAAGAGGACAGGGGGGCCCCGATGGCTACACCTTC